This TCR beta chain was identified during a study of cytomegalovirus exposure and HLA in healthy donors. Overall study results and limits: A later analysis reported that several of the most significant clusters appeared to be linked to common viral pathogens, among them Epstein-Barr virus. There were three CMV-associated chains whose specificity for CMV antigens was confirmed in vitro. The authors listed some 160 TCR beta chains as cytomegalovirus-associated. Earlier analysis yielded a pattern in which most TCR beta V segments were productive about 87% or about 30% of the time.

In the case of this clone: Its antigen is undetermined.

Germline V gene lookup returns CDR1 SGDLS and CDR2 YYNGEE. The V segment lost 3 bases and the J segment 8 bases; nucleotides outside the gene matches: 10. The CDR3 contains 14 residues. The PCR was carried out with 60 Vbeta primers and 13 Jbeta primers. The repertoire was sequenced with immunoSEQ multiplex PCR; TCRdb's copy has only in-frame clones and lacks some. The table records roughly 60,000 clones, approximately 80% of them present only once. The sample taken for sequencing was PBMCs. The chain employs TRBV9 and TRBJ1-2, with 7 bases fitting TRBD1. The TCR comes from a man under 40 in good health and CMV-seronegative. The CDR3 sequence is CASSGRTGAGGYTF. CDR3 in DNA: TGTGCCAGCAGCGGTCGCACAGGGGCGGGGGGCTACACCTTC.